The TCR beta chain described here comes from a study of regulatory T cells in long-lasting Graves disease (dated by TCRdb to 2020 to 2023). Turning to the overall study: Antithyroid drugs had been taken for less than 3 months by newly diagnosed Graves' disease patients. Peripheral blood TCR sequencing and RNA sequencing compared persistent Graves' disease patients with newly diagnosed Graves' disease patients. The study was conducted in China and was registered as a clinical trial. TCR sequencing covered roughly 13 persistent and some 20 newly diagnosed Graves' disease patients, some 35 samples in total. Points the paper makes about the study in general: The authors acknowledged the small sample size as a limitation that may reduce accuracy. The study examined only peripheral blood because the primary lesion, thyroid tissue, could not be accessed. Sequencing and analysis were restricted to the TCR beta chain. TRBV28, TRBJ1-2 and TRBJ2-5 were preferentially used in persistent disease, while TRBV20-1 and TRBJ2-1 were favored in newly diagnosed disease. Compared with newly diagnosed patients, persistent Graves' disease patients had lower TCR Shannon entropy and fewer highly expanded clones, which suggests clonal expansion. A larger number of public clonotypes was shared among persistent patients (2,741) than among newly diagnosed patients (approximately 930).

The library was made by multiplex PCR. Instrument used: Illumina HiSeq 4000. To build TCR beta libraries, CDR3 regions were amplified by Arm-PCR using iRepertoire HTBI primers. PCR products were gel purified before sequencing. In the authors' own workflow: A total of some 65 TRBV and under 15 TRBJ segments were identified across samples and were used for gene usage analysis of CDR3 amino acid clonotypes. COPE and FqMerger were used to merge filtered high-quality paired reads into contigs. BLAST was used to align contigs to IMGT TRBV, TRBD and TRBJ reference genes, with CDR3 defined following IMGT. Any clonotype with a frequency above 0.1% was counted as a highly expanded clone. Repertoire diversity was measured by Shannon entropy, and V-J evenness by the Gini coefficient. Public clonotypes were defined as clonotypes shared by more than one individual. TCRdb reprocessing: public reads trimmed at Q25 with fastp, clones called with MiXCR, in-frame beta chains kept. Records with the same CDR3 protein are collapsed into one entry carrying the most frequent genes and DNA. The authors' filters were not applied to this entry. A total of about 540,000 distinct CDR3 sequences appear in this sample, roughly 13% of them only once. The top ten hold about 9.1% of the sample.

This clonotype was found a few times. Its target antigen remains unknown. No much larger clonotype is one base removed from it; base qualities were not supplied. The junction shows trimming of 4 bases on V and 2 bases on J, and the gene matches do not reach 2 bases of it. The cysteine opens and the phenylalanine closes a CDR3 of 14 amino acids. CDR3 DNA is the only sequence kept; it has 42 bases, read in frame from the first base. CDR1 and CDR2 (SGHTA, FQGNSA) derive from the germline V gene. Per the publication, the time point label means: newly diagnosed GD, antithyroid drugs for less than 3 months. RNA was extracted from PBMCs in TRIzol for both TCR sequencing and RNA sequencing. Graves' disease was diagnosed according to American Thyroid Association guidelines. Recruitment of patients was carried out at an endocrinology department in Xi'an, China. From each patient, around 9 milliliters of peripheral blood was collected into an EDTA anticoagulant tube. Ficoll Paque Plus density gradient separation was used to isolate PBMCs, and no additional T cell sorting was done. An Agilent 2100 Bioanalyzer and agarose gel were used to check RNA quality, and a NanoDrop 2000 was used to measure RNA concentration.

These same data were also listed under a study on T cells in Graves' hyperthyroidism and ophthalmopathy. That second publication adds: A patient counted as having stable Graves' hyperthyroidism if no progression to ophthalmopathy occurred over 18 months of follow-up. Hyperthyroidism patients were newly diagnosed, with disease duration under 2 months, and aged 18 to 65 years. Exclusion was applied to patients with uncontrolled infections, other autoimmune diseases, pregnancy or lactation. Clinical symptoms, serum thyroxine and TRAb, thyroid ultrasound, and orbital computed tomography formed the basis for the diagnoses. The first round of RT-PCR for the TCR CDR3 was performed with the HTBI primer set and the Qiagen OneStep RT-PCR kit. Most expanded thyroid clonotypes (frequency above 0.001) were also detected in blood, a finding suggesting that blood repertoires may reflect thyroid immune responses. A model built on a 13 V-J signature distinguished ophthalmopathy from stable hyperthyroidism, reaching around 88% sensitivity and about 81% specificity in cross-validation and 80%/75% in testing. In validation, the model predicted progression to ophthalmopathy a median of approximately 6.6 months before onset, with about 71% sensitivity and roughly 79% specificity. To identify TCR V-J signatures that set the groups apart, the researchers used a discovery cohort of 100 patients, made up of roughly 40 with Graves' ophthalmopathy and about 59 with stable Graves' hyperthyroidism. Prospective prediction of ophthalmopathy was tested in an independent validation cohort of approximately 18 hyperthyroidism patients and 17 patients who later progressed to ophthalmopathy. For training and testing, the 95 to 100 patients in the discovery cohort were randomly divided in a 7:3 ratio. In addition, the study compared T-cell repertoires in thyroid tissue and in blood from five to seven Graves' hyperthyroidism patients. After blood sampling, hyperthyroidism patients were treated with methimazole at a starting dose of 30 mg daily, and ophthalmopathy patients were treated with high-dose intravenous methylprednisolone. Libraries were constructed in a second round of multiplex PCR, after which size selection and purification were performed. Paired-end sequencing of the libraries was performed with 100 bp reads on an Illumina HiSeq2000. SOAPnuke was used to process the raw data, throwing out any read that contained adapters or uncalled bases, had a mean Phred below 15, or lacked an exact constant-primer or identifier match. High-quality paired reads were merged using COPE v1.2.5, and each unique nucleotide sequence was defined as a clonotype. MiTCR v1.1 was used to align the clonotypes against IMGT TRBV, TRBD and TRBJ reference segments. The analysis included only V-J combinations with a frequency above 0.0001, which together covered around 99% of the repertoires. A TCS score was defined as the ratio between F50 (clonal expansion) and ExV (chaos), using BLOSUM62-based TCRdist between CDR3 peptides within each V-J. Welch's t-statistics and random forest reduced fewer than 600 V-J features to roughly 13, which were used in a naive Bayes classifier (R e1071). Sample size was not statistically predetermined, and blinding of investigators to group allocation was not performed. The paper reports TCR Vbeta CDR3 sequencing of some 140 peripheral blood samples: approximately 43 ophthalmopathy, some 80 hyperthyroidism and around 17 progressor patients.

The material was peripheral blood mononuclear cells (PBMCs), obtained at new diagnosis, from a patient treated with antithyroid drugs. The TCR comes from a man younger than 45 with Graves disease. Donor details come from another sample of the same person, matched by shared clones. The sequence links TRBV7-2 to TRBJ2-7; TRBD1 fits 10 bases in the junction. The DNA is TGTGCCAGCAGCTCTGGGACAGGGGCCTACGAGCAGTACTTC. It translates as CASSSGTGAYEQYF.